Shown below are 8 T cell receptor beta chains from a single sample sequenced in a study of STAT5B mutations in CD4+ large granular lymphocyte leukemia. Clones were read by immunoSEQ multiplex PCR, and TCRdb kept only the in-frame ones, dropping some. The table includes more than 45,000 clones, under 80% detected once. Sequences were obtained from CD4+ T cells from blood buffy coats. These receptor sequences come from a human donor in good health.

This clone appeared once. The chain uses TRBV2 and TRBJ2-5; weak D call: TRBD2 (6 bases). This CDR3 is 15 amino acids long. Germline V CDR1 and CDR2: SNHLY, FYNNEI. Trimming stripped 7 bases from V and 1 base from J, with 16 bases between. The CDR3, as DNA: TGTGCCAGCACCTGGGGGAGGACCATCCAAGAGACCCAGTACTTC. Translated: CASTWGRTIQETQYF.

This clone was detected only a few times. This chain uses TRBV7-9 with TRBJ2-3; the match to TRBD1 covers 10 bases. In germline, CDR1 is SEHNR, CDR2 FQNEAQ (reference sequence). CDR3 size: 14 residues. V lost 5 bases to trimming and J lost 4 bases; unmatched junction nucleotides: 3. CDR3 DNA: TGTGCCAGCAGCCCCGGACAGGGGGCAGATACGCAGTATTTT. Residues: CASSPGQGADTQYF.

The chain is built from TRBV18 and TRBJ1-1; a weak D match, TRBD1 (6 bases). Germline values: CDR1 KGHSH, CDR2 LQKENI. Trimming took 3 bases from V and 5 from J, leaving 7 bases between them. This CDR3 is 12 amino acids long. For the CDR3, the DNA is TGTGCCAGCTCACCCGACAGGACTGAAGCTTTCTTT. This sequence encodes CASSPDRTEAFF.

This clone was counted once. The chain uses TRBV5-6 and TRBJ2-7; the match to TRBD2 covers 8 bases. The CDR3 spans 15 residues. Trimming at V came to 0 bases and at J to 2 bases, leaving 4 bases not matched to a gene. Germline V gene lookup returns CDR1 SGHDT and CDR2 YYEEEE. The CDR3 reads CASSLVTGGPYEQYF. The DNA of the CDR3 is TGTGCCAGCAGCTTGGTTACGGGGGGGCCCTACGAGCAGTACTTC.

The V call is TRBV10-3, the J call TRBJ2-1; TRBD1 agrees at 11 bases. Germline V gene data show CDR1 as ENHRY and CDR2 as SYGVKD. V was pared by 5 bases and J by 15 bases, with 3 bases of the junction left unmatched. There are 11 residues in the CDR3. CDR3 nucleotide sequence: TGTGCCATCAGTCGGACAGGGGGCTCGTTCTTC. Translated, it gives CAISRTGGSFF.

The V and J genes are TRBV28 and TRBJ2-1; D ambiguous. This CDR3 comprises 12 residues. Germline CDR1 and CDR2: MDHEN and SYDVKM. V was trimmed by 8 bases and J by 8 bases, leaving 13 bases between them. The DNA of the CDR3 is TGTGCCAGCGGGGTTACGTCCTATGAGCAGTTCTTC. This gives the protein CASGVTSYEQFF.

The chain is built from TRBV7-2 and TRBJ1-2; 7 bases agree with TRBD1. The CDR3 runs 14 residues. CDR1 is SGHTA and CDR2 is FQGNSA in the germline V gene. The ends lost 1 base at V and 4 bases at J; junction bases unmatched: 3. The CDR3 nucleotides are TGTGCCAGCAGCTTAGAACAGGGGACCTATGGCTACACCTTC. It is translated as CASSLEQGTYGYTF.

The chain employs TRBV28 and TRBJ1-1; the D gene is possibly TRBD1 (5 bases). The CDR3 is made up of 14 amino acids. V lost 4 bases, J lost 5 bases, and 14 bases lay in between. CDR1 and CDR2 from the germline V gene are MDHEN and SYDVKM. CDR3 nucleotides: TGTGCCAGCAGTTGGGGGACCGAGGGAACTGAAGCTTTCTTT. Its protein product is CASSWGTEGTEAFF.